This T cell receptor (beta chain) came from a study of blood T cell repertoires in COVID-19. Study at large: Acute-phase and convalescent COVID-19 samples originated in the United States, Italy and Spain.

V shed 4 bases and J shed 1 base, with 17 bases lying between them. CDR3 size: 16 residues. Germline V gene sequence: CDR1 SGHRS, CDR2 YFSETQ. Profiled with immunoSEQ multiplex PCR; TCRdb holds only in-frame clones, not every one. This sample has roughly 220,000 clones, with under 90% found just once. J is TRBJ1-2 and V is TRBV5-1; tentative D call: TRBD1 (5 bases). The specimen was peripheral blood. This receptor was obtained from a woman aged 60-75 years who had recovered from COVID-19. In DNA form, the CDR3 reads TGCGCCAGCAGCGGCGGGGACCAGCCACTTAACTATGGCTACACCTTC. Translating gives CASSGGDQPLNYGYTF.